A selection of T cell receptor beta chains follows, all from one sample in a study of response to subunit inactivated influenza vaccine. From the RT-PCR reads, TCRdb called clonotypes with MiXCR, one entry per CDR3 protein. The table shows 200,000 to 300,000 distinct CDR3 sequences, with 9.5% to 15% occurring only once. The starting material was non-naive T cells sorted from PBMCs, obtained less than 15 days before vaccination. The origin of the receptors is a man aged 45-60 years who received an inactivated influenza vaccine. Each CDR3 is given with its conserved first and last residue. A D gene is named only where the DNA matches it firmly. A clone size is listed for some rows: how often the clone was seen (once, few, many), or a class if it is expanded.

V gene	D gene	CDR3 length	J gene	clone size	CDR3 DNA	CDR3 protein
TRBV5-1	.	16	TRBJ2-3	.	TGCGCCAGCAGCTTGGCCGCGCAGGGCTTCGCAGATACGCAGTATTTT	CASSLAAQGFADTQYF
TRBV27	TRBD1	13	TRBJ1-2	.	TGTGCCAGCAGTTTCACAGGGGTCTATGGCTACACCTTC	CASSFTGVYGYTF
TRBV7-9	.	13	TRBJ2-7	few	TGTGCCAGCAGCTTAGGAGTCTCGGATAAGCAGTACTTC	CASSLGVSDKQYF
TRBV5-1	TRBD1	16	TRBJ1-1	.	TGCGCCAGCAGCTTGGGAGACAGGGTGCTTGTGACTGAAGCTTTCTTT	CASSLGDRVLVTEAFF
TRBV7-8	TRBD1	16	TRBJ1-1	few	TGTGCCAGCAGAACCGGGACAGGGACACAGAACACTGAAGCTTTCTTT	CASRTGTGTQNTEAFF
TRBV3-1	.	12	TRBJ1-1	.	TGTGCCAGTGGAAACAGGAATAGGGAAGTTTTCTTT	CASGNRNREVFF
TRBV3-1	.	16	TRBJ2-4	.	TGTGCCAGCAGCCAAAATCTCAGGGGTGCCAAAAACATTCAGTACTTC	CASSQNLRGAKNIQYF
TRBV30	TRBD1	15	TRBJ1-2	.	TGTGCCTGGAGTGTGCAGGGGGCAGGTAGCTATGGCTACACCTTC	CAWSVQGAGSYGYTF
TRBV7-9	.	12	TRBJ1-1	many	TGTGCCAGCAGCTTGGGAGGGAGTGAAGCTTTCTTT	CASSLGGSEAFF
TRBV20-1	TRBD2	14	TRBJ2-5	few	TGCAGTGCCAGCCGTAGCGGGGGCCAAGAGACCCAGTACTTC	CSASRSGGQETQYF
TRBV29-1	.	13	TRBJ1-1	many	TGCAGCGTCCTACGGGTCATGAACACTGAAGCTTTCTTT	CSVLRVMNTEAFF
TRBV9	.	13	TRBJ2-3	many	TGTGCCAGCAGCGTAGCCCGGGTAGATACGCAGTATTTT	CASSVARVDTQYF
TRBV21-1	.	17	TRBJ2-5	.	TGTGCCAGCAGCAAAGAATCGAACGGGGCAAGAGGAGAGACCCAGTACTTC	CASSKESNGARGETQYF
TRBV5-1	TRBD1	17	TRBJ2-4	.	TGCGCCAGCAGCTTGGAGGGTGGACAGGGGGCTATAAACATTCAGTACTTC	CASSLEGGQGAINIQYF
TRBV7-9	TRBD1	16	TRBJ1-2	many	TGTGCCAGCAGCTTAGCGCGAGGACAGGGAGGGTATGGCTACACCTTC	CASSLARGQGGYGYTF
TRBV4-1	.	14	TRBJ1-1	.	TGCGCCAGCAGCCCCGCAACGGCGAACACTGAAGCTTTCTTT	CASSPATANTEAFF
TRBV20-1	TRBD2	15	TRBJ2-7	many	TGCAGTGCTAGTAAACGGGGGGAAGGTTTCTACGAGCAGTACTTC	CSASKRGEGFYEQYF
TRBV28	.	14	TRBJ1-2	few	TGTGCCAGCACCCTACGGACAGAAACCTATGGCTACACCTTC	CASTLRTETYGYTF
TRBV2	.	14	TRBJ2-3	.	TGTGCCAGCAGGGGGGACTCCAACACAGATACGCAGTATTTT	CASRGDSNTDTQYF
TRBV18	TRBD2	14	TRBJ2-7	many	TGTGCCAGCTCACCGTCTAGCGGGAGCTACGAGCAGTACTTC	CASSPSSGSYEQYF
TRBV7-9	TRBD2	16	TRBJ2-1	.	TGTGCCAGCAGCTCCCCGGGACTAGCGTCGTACAATGAGCAGTTCTTC	CASSSPGLASYNEQFF
TRBV3-1	.	11	TRBJ2-1	.	TGTGCCAGCAGCCAATGGCCTCGGATGTTCTTC	CASSQWPRMFF
TRBV30	TRBD1	15	TRBJ1-2	many	TGTGCCTGGTTGGGACAGGGGAAATCAAACTATGGCTACACCTTC	CAWLGQGKSNYGYTF
TRBV10-3	TRBD2	17	TRBJ2-1	few	TGTGCCATCAGCGAGACCCCAGCGGGAGGGCCTCGCAATGAGCAGTTCTTC	CAISETPAGGPRNEQFF
TRBV9	TRBD2	17	TRBJ2-3	few	TGTGCCAGCAGCGTAGCTCGGGCGGGGGGGCCTCTAGATACGCAGTATTTT	CASSVARAGGPLDTQYF
TRBV16	.	13	TRBJ2-3	few	TGTGCCAGCAGCCCATCGTCCTCCGATACGCAGTATTTT	CASSPSSSDTQYF
TRBV12-3/TRBV12-4	.	14	TRBJ1-2	many	TGTGCCAGCAGTTTCGGGCAGGTCGTCTATGGCTACACCTTC	CASSFGQVVYGYTF
TRBV7-2	TRBD1	19	TRBJ2-6	.	TGTGCCAGCAGCTTACCGGGACAGGCCCCCCCCTTTGGGGCCAACGTCCTGACTTTC	CASSLPGQAPPFGANVLTF
TRBV28	.	13	TRBJ1-2	many	TGTGCCACTCGGACAGACCTGAACTATGGCTACACCTTC	CATRTDLNYGYTF
TRBV6-2/TRBV6-3	.	14	TRBJ1-2	.	TGTGCCAGCATATCATCGGTCGAGGGACGGGGCTACACCTTC	CASISSVEGRGYTF
TRBV7-2	TRBD1	13	TRBJ1-4	.	TGTGCCAGCAGGGACAGGGGTAACGAAAAACTGTTTTTT	CASRDRGNEKLFF
TRBV18	.	13	TRBJ2-2	.	TGTGCCAGCTCACCACTCATCCCCGGGGAGCTGTTTTTT	CASSPLIPGELFF
TRBV5-6	TRBD2	14	TRBJ2-4	few	TGTGCCAGCAGCCCGGGACTAGATAAAAACATTCAGTACTTC	CASSPGLDKNIQYF
TRBV3-1	TRBD2	17	TRBJ2-5	few	TGTGCCAGCAGCCGTAGCGGGGGTACCCCATTCCAAGAGACCCAGTACTTC	CASSRSGGTPFQETQYF
TRBV6-5	.	16	TRBJ1-2	few	TGTGCCAGCAGTTACTCCGTGGGAAGAGCTAACTATGGCTACACCTTC	CASSYSVGRANYGYTF
TRBV28	TRBD1	17	TRBJ1-5	many	TGTGCCAGCAGGGTTAACAGGGGTAGTATAAGTCATCAGCCCCAGCATTTT	CASRVNRGSISHQPQHF
TRBV7-2	.	15	TRBJ2-7	few	TGTGCCAGCAGCTTAGGTCTTCAGGGCTCCTACGAGCAGTACTTC	CASSLGLQGSYEQYF
TRBV24-1	.	12	TRBJ1-5	.	TGTGCCACCAGTGATGGGGATCAGCCCCAGCATTTT	CATSDGDQPQHF
TRBV3-1	TRBD1	17	TRBJ2-3	.	TGTGCCAGTAAGAACCAGGGGCGCAGGGGGACCACAGATACGCAGTATTTT	CASKNQGRRGTTDTQYF
TRBV27	TRBD1	14	TRBJ1-6	few	TGTGCCAGCAGTTTCGGACAGGGACCCTCACCCCTCCACTTT	CASSFGQGPSPLHF
TRBV28	TRBD2	16	TRBJ2-3	.	TGTGCCAGTAACCGACTAGCGGGGTATAGCACAGATACGCAGTATTTT	CASNRLAGYSTDTQYF
TRBV4-3	TRBD1	17	TRBJ1-1	.	TGCGCCAGCAGCCAAGATTTCGGGACAGAGTCGACCACTGAAGCTTTCTTT	CASSQDFGTESTTEAFF
TRBV27	.	15	TRBJ2-7	few	TGTGCCAGCAGCCCTTTTAGGCTAGCTAAATACGAGCAGTACTTC	CASSPFRLAKYEQYF
TRBV12-3/TRBV12-4	.	14	TRBJ1-1	.	TGTGCCAGCAGTATTACAGGGTCCCCCGGGTCCGCTTTCTTT	CASSITGSPGSAFF
TRBV20-1	TRBD2	14	TRBJ2-7	few	TGCAGTGCTAGACCTAGCGGGCCGTCCTACGAGCAGTACTTC	CSARPSGPSYEQYF
TRBV11-2	TRBD1	15	TRBJ2-2	.	TGTGCCAGCAGCACAAACAGGGGGAACACCGGGGAGCTGTTTTTT	CASSTNRGNTGELFF
TRBV28	.	13	TRBJ1-3	few	TGTGCCACACAGGGACCCTCTGGAAACACCATATATTTT	CATQGPSGNTIYF
TRBV10-1	TRBD2	14	TRBJ2-7	few	TGCGCCAGCAGTGAGTCGACTAGCGGGGGGGCCCGGTACTTC	CASSESTSGGARYF
TRBV4-1	.	15	TRBJ2-3	.	TGCGCCAGCTCCCTGATCTTTGGGTCGACAGATACGCAGTATTTT	CASSLIFGSTDTQYF
TRBV5-1	TRBD2	15	TRBJ2-5	few	TGCGCCAGCAGATATAACGACGGGGGGCAAGAGACCCAGTACTTC	CASRYNDGGQETQYF